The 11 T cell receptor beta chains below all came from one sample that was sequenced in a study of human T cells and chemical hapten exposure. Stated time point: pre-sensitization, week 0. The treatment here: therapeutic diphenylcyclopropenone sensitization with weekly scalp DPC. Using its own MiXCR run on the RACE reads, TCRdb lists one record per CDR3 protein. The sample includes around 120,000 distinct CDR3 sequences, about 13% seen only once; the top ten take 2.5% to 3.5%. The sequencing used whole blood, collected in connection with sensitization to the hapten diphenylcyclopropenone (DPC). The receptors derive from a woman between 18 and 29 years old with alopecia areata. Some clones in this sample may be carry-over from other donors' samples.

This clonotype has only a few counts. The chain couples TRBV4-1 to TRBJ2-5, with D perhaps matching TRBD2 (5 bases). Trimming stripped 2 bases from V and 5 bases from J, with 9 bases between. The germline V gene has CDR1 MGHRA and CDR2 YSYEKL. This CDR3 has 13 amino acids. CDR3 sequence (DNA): TGCGCCAGCAGCCAACTAGCTCTCGAGACCCAGTACTTC. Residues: CASSQLALETQYF.

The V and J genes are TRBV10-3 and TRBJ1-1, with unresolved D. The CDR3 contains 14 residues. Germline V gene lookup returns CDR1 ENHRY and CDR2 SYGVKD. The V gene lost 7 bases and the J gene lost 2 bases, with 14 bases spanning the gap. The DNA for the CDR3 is TGTGCCATCACTTCGGATGGGTTAAACACTGAAGCTTTCTTT. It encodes CAITSDGLNTEAFF.

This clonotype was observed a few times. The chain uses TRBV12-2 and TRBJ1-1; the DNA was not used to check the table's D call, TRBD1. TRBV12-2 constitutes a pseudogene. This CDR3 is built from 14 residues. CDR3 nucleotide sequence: TGTGCAAGTCGCCCCAGGGGTGGGCACACTGAAGCTTTCTTT. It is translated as CASRPRGGHTEAFF.

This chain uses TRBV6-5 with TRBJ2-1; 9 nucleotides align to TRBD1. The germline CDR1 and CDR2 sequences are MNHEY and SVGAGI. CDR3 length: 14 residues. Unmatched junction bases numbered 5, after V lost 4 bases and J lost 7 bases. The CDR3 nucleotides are TGTGCCAGCAGTTGGGACAGGGCGTTGAATGAGCAGTTCTTC. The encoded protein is CASSWDRALNEQFF.

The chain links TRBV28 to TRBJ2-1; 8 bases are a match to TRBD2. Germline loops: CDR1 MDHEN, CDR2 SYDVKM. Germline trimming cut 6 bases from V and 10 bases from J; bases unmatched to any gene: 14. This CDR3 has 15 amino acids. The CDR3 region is CASRRTSWSSGEQFF. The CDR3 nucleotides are TGTGCCAGCAGGCGGACTAGCTGGTCTTCAGGCGAGCAGTTCTTC.

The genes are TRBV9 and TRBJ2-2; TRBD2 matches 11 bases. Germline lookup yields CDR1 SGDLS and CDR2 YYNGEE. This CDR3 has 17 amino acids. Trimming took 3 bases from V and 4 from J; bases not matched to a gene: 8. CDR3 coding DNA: TGTGCCAGCAGCGCAGAGCCGGGACTAGCGGCCACCGGGGAGCTGTTTTTT. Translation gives CASSAEPGLAATGELFF.

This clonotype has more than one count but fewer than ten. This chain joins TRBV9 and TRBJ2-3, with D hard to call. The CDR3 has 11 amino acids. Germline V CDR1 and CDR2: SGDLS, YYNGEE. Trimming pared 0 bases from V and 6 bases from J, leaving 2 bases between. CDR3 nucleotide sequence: TGTGCCAGCAGCGTAGGGGATACGCAGTATTTT. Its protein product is CASSVGDTQYF.

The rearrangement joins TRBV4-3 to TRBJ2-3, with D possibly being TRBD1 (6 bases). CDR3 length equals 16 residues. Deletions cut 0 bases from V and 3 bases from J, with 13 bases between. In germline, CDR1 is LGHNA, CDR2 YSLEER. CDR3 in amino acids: CASSQDSGQGTDTQYF. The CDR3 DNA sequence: TGCGCCAGCAGCCAAGATAGTGGCCAGGGGACAGATACGCAGTATTTT.

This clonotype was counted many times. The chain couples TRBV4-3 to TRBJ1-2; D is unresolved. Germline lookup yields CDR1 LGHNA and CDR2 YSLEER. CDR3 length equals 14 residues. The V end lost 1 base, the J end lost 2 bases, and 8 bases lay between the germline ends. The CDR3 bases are TGCGCCAGCAGCCAAGCTCTAGGGAACTATGGCTACACCTTC. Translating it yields CASSQALGNYGYTF.

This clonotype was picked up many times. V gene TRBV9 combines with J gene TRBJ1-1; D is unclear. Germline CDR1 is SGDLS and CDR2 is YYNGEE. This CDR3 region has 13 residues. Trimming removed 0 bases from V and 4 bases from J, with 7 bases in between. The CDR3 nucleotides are TGTGCCAGCAGCGTAGCAGGTTCCACTGAAGCTTTCTTT. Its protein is CASSVAGSTEAFF.

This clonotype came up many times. CDR3 nucleotide sequence: TGTGCCAGTACAGCCCTCAATGAAAAACTGTTTTTT. Amino acid sequence: CASTALNEKLFF. This chain joins TRBV12-3 or TRBV12-4 and TRBJ1-4; D uncertain. The CDR3 has 12 residues. Trimming removed 9 bases at V and 5 bases at J, with 10 bases between.